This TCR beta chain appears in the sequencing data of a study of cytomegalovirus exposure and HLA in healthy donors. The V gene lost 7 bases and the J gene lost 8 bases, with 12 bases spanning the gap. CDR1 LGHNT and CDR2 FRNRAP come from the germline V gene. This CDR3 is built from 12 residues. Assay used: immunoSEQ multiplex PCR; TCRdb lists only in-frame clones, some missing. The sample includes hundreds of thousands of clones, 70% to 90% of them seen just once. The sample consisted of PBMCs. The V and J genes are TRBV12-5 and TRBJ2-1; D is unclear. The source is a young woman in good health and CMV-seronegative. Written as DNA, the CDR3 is TGTGCTAGTGCCGATATGGGCTATGAGCAGTTCTTC. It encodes CASADMGYEQFF.